This T cell receptor beta chain was documented in a study of OX40 agonist ivuxolimab in advanced cancers. Whole-study context: The dose-escalation cohort had hepatocellular carcinoma, melanoma, renal cell or head and neck cancer.

Broader study findings: Normalized expansion of T-cell clones was also low for some nonresponders. No antigen was identified for the clonally expanded peripheral T cells.

Per the germline V gene, CDR1 is LGHNA and CDR2 is YNFKEQ. J gave up 5 bases and V 1 base, and 1 base lay outside the gene matches. The length of the CDR3 is 16 residues. Generated by immunoSEQ multiplex PCR, the TCRdb table keeps only in-frame clones and is missing some. The sample consists of some 130,000 clones, 90% of them appearing once. Regarding this clone: What it binds is unknown.

Patients with a history of autoimmune disease or on systemic immunosuppression were excluded. This receptor was taken from an adult with an advanced solid tumor such as melanoma, head and neck, liver or kidney cancer. The chain combines TRBV4-2 with TRBJ2-1, with 14 bases that match TRBD2. Material: CD4+ or CD8+ T cells sorted from blood, obtained in a trial of the OX40 agonist ivuxolimab. The CDR3 is CASSQVGLAGDNEQFF. CDR3 nucleotide sequence: TGTGCCAGCAGCCAAGTGGGACTAGCGGGAGACAATGAGCAGTTCTTC.